What follows are 5 T cell receptor beta chains derived from one specimen sequenced in a study of cytotoxic CD8 clonotypes in ibrutinib-treated CLL. Some clones are missing from TCRdb's copy, which holds only in-frame ones; the method was immunoSEQ multiplex PCR. The sample comprises 130,000 or so clones, 79% of which are singletons, and roughly 12% rests with the top ten. The specimen comprised PBMCs, sampled after 12 months of ibrutinib treatment. These receptor sequences come from a human donor with chronic lymphocytic leukemia.

The chain is built from TRBV27 and TRBJ2-5; a weak D match, TRBD1 (7 bases). V shed 5 bases and J shed 4 bases, with 14 bases lying between them. Germline V gene data show CDR1 as MNHEY and CDR2 as SMNVEV (reference sequence). The length of the CDR3 is 14 residues. The CDR3 DNA sequence: TGTGCCAGCAGTCCCCAGGGGGGCGGAGAGACCCAGTACTTC. Protein: CASSPQGGGETQYF.

The gene calls are TRBV5-1 and TRBJ2-1; D remains ambiguous. The V and J ends lost 6 bases and 5 bases respectively, with 12 bases between them. The CDR3 loop spans 13 amino acids. CDR1 and CDR2 from the germline V gene are SGHRS and YFSETQ. The CDR3 DNA follows: TGCGCCAGCACCCACGGACGGCACAATGAGCAGTTCTTC. It is translated as CASTHGRHNEQFF.

The chain joins TRBV6-5 to TRBJ2-7; D not certain. Germline V gene data show CDR1 as MNHEY and CDR2 as SVGAGI. Trimming removed 6 bases from V and 4 bases from J, with 7 bases in between. CDR3 length: 11 amino acids. CDR3 nucleotides: TGTGCCAGCAGCGATCGATACGAGCAGTACTTC. This sequence encodes CASSDRYEQYF.

In its sample, this clone was seen a few times. The chain has TRBV5-1 and TRBJ2-5; D is perhaps TRBD1 (6 bases). The CDR3 extends over 15 amino acids. The germline CDR1 and CDR2 sequences are SGHRS and YFSETQ. V was trimmed by 5 bases and J by 11 bases, leaving 25 bases between them. The CDR3 DNA reads as TGCGCCAGCAGACCCATTGGGACACGCGGCGAGCGACAGTACTTC. Amino acids: CASRPIGTRGERQYF. The full variable domain, in which reference TRBV5-1 and TRBJ2-5 provide the parts outside the CDR3, is KAGVTQTPRYLIKTRGQQVTLSCSPISGHRSVSWYQQTPGQGLQFLFEYFSETQRNKGNFPGRFSGRQFSNSRSEMNVSTLELGDSALYLCASRPIGTRGERQYFGPGTRLLVL.

The gene calls are TRBV5-1 and TRBJ2-2; the D is unclear. The germline gives CDR1 SGHRS, CDR2 YFSETQ. The V end lost 1 base, the J end lost 5 bases, and 9 bases lay between the germline ends. This CDR3 comprises 14 residues. This CDR3 reads CASSLPWATGELFF. CDR3 coding DNA: TGCGCCAGCAGCTTGCCTTGGGCGACCGGGGAGCTGTTTTTT.